The 27 T cell receptor beta chains below come from one sample, sequenced in a study of PD-L1 blockade in urothelial cancer. Clones were sequenced by immunoSEQ multiplex PCR, and TCRdb holds only the in-frame ones, with some missing. The table has some 100,000 clones, about 90% seen once. The source was PBMCs, collected around atezolizumab (anti-PD-L1) treatment. The receptor source for this set is a woman aged 80 or older with urothelial cancer.

This chain joins TRBV27 and TRBJ2-1; 7 bases are shared with TRBD1. Germline V gene sequence: CDR1 MNHEY, CDR2 SMNVEV (reference sequence). V dropped 6 bases and J dropped 7; count of bases not matched to a gene: 6. This CDR3 is built from 13 residues. CDR3 in DNA: TGTGCCAGCAGCCCGGGACAGCGTAATGAGCAGTTCTTC. The encoded protein is CASSPGQRNEQFF.

The gene calls are TRBV7-8 and TRBJ2-2; D ambiguous. The CDR3 covers 13 residues. V was shortened by 3 bases and J by 6 bases, with 8 bases between the two germline ends. The germline V gene has CDR1 SGHVS and CDR2 FQNEAQ. The CDR3 sequence is CASSLSLSGELFF. In DNA, the CDR3 is TGTGCCAGCAGCTTGTCGCTATCCGGGGAGCTGTTTTTT.

The chain joins TRBV4-2 to TRBJ2-1; TRBD2 agrees at 13 bases. Looked up from germline, CDR1 is LGHNA and CDR2 is YNFKEQ. The length of the CDR3 is 17 residues. Losses at the gene ends were 0 bases for V and 7 bases for J; bases not matched to a gene: 6. Here the CDR3 reads CASSQDVATSGRNEQFF. The CDR3 DNA reads TGTGCCAGCAGCCAAGATGTGGCGACTAGCGGGAGGAATGAGCAGTTCTTC.

CDR3 coding DNA: TGTGCCACCAGCAGGGCCCGTGGGGGGGGTGAGCAGTTCTTC. This gives the protein CATSRARGGGEQFF. The rearrangement joins TRBV15 to TRBJ2-1; the match to TRBD2 covers 7 bases. V was pared by 3 bases and J by 9 bases, with 8 bases of the junction left unmatched. CDR3 length: 14 amino acids. Germline CDR1 and CDR2: LNHNV and YYDKDF (reference sequence).

This chain uses TRBV9 with TRBJ1-4, with 11 bases aligning to TRBD1. The V gene's germline CDR1 is SGDLS and CDR2 YYNGEE. With 4 bases clipped from V and 10 bases from J, the junction kept 3 bases outside the gene matches. The length of the CDR3 is 13 residues. The CDR3 bases are TGTGCCAGCAGCTCAGGGACAGGGGGAAAACTGTTTTTT. Translated, it gives CASSSGTGGKLFF.

The genes are TRBV7-8 and TRBJ1-5; unclear D gene. The V gene's germline CDR1 is SGHVS and CDR2 FQNEAQ. Trimming cost V 2 bases and J 6 bases, with 14 bases left between them. CDR3 length: 15 amino acids. The CDR3 spells CASSLSLEGSQPQHF. The CDR3 DNA sequence: TGTGCCAGCAGCTTATCCCTGGAGGGAAGTCAGCCCCAGCATTTT.

This rearrangement joins TRBV9 to TRBJ2-1, with 11 bases matching TRBD1. The CDR3 has 16 amino acids. Per germline, CDR1 SGDLS and CDR2 YYNGEE. The ends lost 4 bases at V and 3 bases at J; junction bases unmatched: 6. CDR3 loop: CASSLTGTGGYNEQFF. The CDR3 DNA reads as TGTGCCAGCAGCTTGACCGGGACAGGGGGCTACAATGAGCAGTTCTTC.

The chain links TRBV15 to TRBJ1-5; D is unclear. The CDR3 extends over 14 amino acids. With 1 base removed from V and 4 bases from J, the gap between germline ends came to 8 bases. The germline gives CDR1 LNHNV, CDR2 YYDKDF (reference sequence). The CDR3 loop reads CATSRAPSNQPQHF. CDR3 DNA sequence: TGTGCCACCAGCAGAGCCCCATCAAATCAGCCCCAGCATTTT.

V gene TRBV5-1 combines with J gene TRBJ2-3; TRBD2 aligns across 7 bases. Germline loops: CDR1 SGHRS, CDR2 YFSETQ. J lost 4 bases, V lost 6 bases, and 20 bases had no gene match. This CDR3 contains 18 residues. The CDR3 DNA follows: TGCGCCAGCAACCTCCAGGCCCCAACGGCGGGAGTTGCAGATACGCAGTATTTT. The encoded protein is CASNLQAPTAGVADTQYF.

The V gene is TRBV29-1, the J gene TRBJ1-4, with 9 bases lining up with TRBD1. V shed 1 base, J shed 8 bases, and the junction held 2 bases outside the gene matches. The germline gives CDR1 SQVTM, CDR2 ANQGSEA. This CDR3 is 13 amino acids long. The DNA of the CDR3 is TGCAGCGTTGAAGGGACAGGGGACGAAAAACTGTTTTTT. As protein: CSVEGTGDEKLFF.

V is TRBV6-1 and J is TRBJ1-2, with a possible D match to TRBD1 (5 bases). V lost 11 bases and J lost 1, with 11 bases in between. The CDR3 sequence is 12 residues long. CDR1 and CDR2 (germline): MNHNS, SASEGT. The chain's CDR3 is CARGGGNYGYTF. CDR3 nucleotide sequence: TGTGCCCGCGGGGGGGGTAACTATGGCTACACCTTC.

V usage is TRBV28 and J usage is TRBJ1-3, with TRBD1 as a possible D gene (5 bases). V gave up 6 bases and J gave up 1 base, with 13 bases separating them. The CDR3 length is 15 residues. The germline gives CDR1 MDHEN, CDR2 SYDVKM. CDR3 in DNA: TGTGCCAGCAGAACCGACAGTCAATCTGGAAACACCATATATTTT. Its translation: CASRTDSQSGNTIYF. Drawing the rest from reference TRBV28 and TRBJ1-3, the complete variable domain is DVKVTQSSRYLVKRTGEKVFLECVQDMDHENMFWYRQDPGLGLRLIYFSYDVKMKEKGDIPEGYSVSREKKERFSLILESASTNQTSMYLCASRTDSQSGNTIYFGEGSWLTVV.

V is TRBV27 and J is TRBJ1-2; 10 nucleotides line up with TRBD1. This CDR3 region has 13 residues. Germline V gene sequence: CDR1 MNHEY, CDR2 SMNVEV (reference sequence). V shed 3 bases, J shed 7 bases, and the junction held 2 bases outside the gene matches. The chain's CDR3 is CASSFRTGGGYTF. CDR3 sequence (DNA): TGTGCCAGCAGTTTCAGGACAGGGGGTGGCTACACCTTC.

The V call is TRBV29-1, the J call TRBJ2-7, with 10 bases lining up with TRBD2. Germline CDR1 is SQVTM and CDR2 is ANQGSEA. The CDR3 totals 13 residues. V shed 6 bases, J shed 3 bases, and the junction held 5 bases outside the gene matches. The CDR3 region is CSVQTSGLYEQYF. For the CDR3, the DNA is TGCAGCGTCCAGACTAGCGGGCTCTACGAGCAGTACTTC.

This clone was seen a single time. The chain employs TRBV6-1 and TRBJ1-2, with D tentatively TRBD1 (5 bases). Per the germline V gene, CDR1 is MNHNS and CDR2 is SASEGT. The CDR3 loop spans 14 amino acids. Trimming removed 7 bases from V and 1 base from J, with 13 bases in between. CDR3 loop: CASTGRGGNYGYTF. The CDR3 DNA follows: TGTGCCAGCACGGGGAGGGGAGGTAACTATGGCTACACCTTC.

The rearrangement uses TRBV7-3 and TRBJ2-1; TRBD1 aligns across 7 bases. V was pared by 5 bases and J by 10 bases, with 5 bases of the junction left unmatched. The germline V gene has CDR1 SGHTA and CDR2 FQGTGA. This CDR3 is 12 amino acids long. In DNA, the CDR3 is TGTGCCAGCAGCGCCCTGACAGGGGAGCAGTTCTTC. It yields the protein CASSALTGEQFF. Together with reference TRBV7-3 and TRBJ2-1, the CDR3 gives the full variable domain: GAGVSQTPSNKVTEKGKYVELRCDPISGHTALYWYRQSLGQGPEFLIYFQGTGAADDSGLPNDRFFAVRPEGSVSTLKIQRTERGDSAVYLCASSALTGEQFFGPGTRLTVL.

This chain connects TRBV28 to TRBJ1-2; 9 nucleotides agree with TRBD1. Germline assignment: CDR1 MDHEN and CDR2 SYDVKM. V lost 3 bases, J lost 5 bases, and 13 bases stayed unmatched. The CDR3 loop spans 17 amino acids. Here the CDR3 reads CASSLGGRGQGGYGYTF. The CDR3 region has the DNA TGTGCCAGCAGTTTGGGTGGCAGGGGACAGGGAGGGTATGGCTACACCTTC.

The V and J genes are TRBV25-1 and TRBJ2-4, with 7 nucleotides matching TRBD1. The junction had 10 bases not matched to a gene; V was cut back by 2 bases and J by 0 bases. The CDR3 contains 18 residues. Germline V gene data show CDR1 as MGHDK and CDR2 as SYGVNS. CDR3 region: CASSESLGQGEAKNIQYF. CDR3 in DNA: TGTGCCAGCAGTGAAAGTCTCGGGCAGGGGGAAGCCAAAAACATTCAGTACTTC.

This clone appeared once. The chain carries TRBV13 and TRBJ2-7; 10 positions match TRBD2. This CDR3 has 14 residues. After removal of 2 bases from V and 6 bases from J, the junction contained 4 bases not matched to a gene. Germline lookup yields CDR1 PRHDT and CDR2 FYEKMQ (reference sequence). The CDR3 DNA reads TGTGCCAGCAGCTTACAAGTAGCGGGAGGCGAGCAGTACTTC. As protein: CASSLQVAGGEQYF.

The gene calls are TRBV7-3 and TRBJ2-1, with D possibly TRBD1 on 6 matching bases. This CDR3 contains 13 residues. In germline, CDR1 is SGHTA, CDR2 FQGTGA. V lost 5 bases, J lost 8 bases, and 13 bases lay in between. CDR3 protein: CASSEQGGDEQFF. The CDR3 coding sequence is TGTGCCAGCAGCGAACAGGGTGGGGATGAGCAGTTCTTC.

This rearrangement joins TRBV6-1 to TRBJ1-3, with D unclear. Trimming left V 0 bases short and J 2 bases short, with 11 bases between. In germline, CDR1 is MNHNS, CDR2 SASEGT. The CDR3 consists of 16 residues. DNA of the CDR3: TGTGCCAGCAGTGAAGCAGGAGGTCCCCCTGGAAACACCATATATTTT. Translating it yields CASSEAGGPPGNTIYF.

This chain links TRBV5-1 with TRBJ2-1; D may be TRBD2 (5 bases). Germline values: CDR1 SGHRS, CDR2 YFSETQ. CDR3 length equals 15 residues. Between the trimmed V and J ends, which lost 0 bases and 5 bases, there was a span of 12 bases. Here the CDR3 reads CASSLDEGTDNEQFF. The CDR3 DNA sequence: TGCGCCAGCAGCTTGGATGAGGGTACGGACAATGAGCAGTTCTTC.

The gene calls are TRBV28 and TRBJ2-7; 11 bases map to TRBD2. There are 14 residues in the CDR3. CDR1 is MDHEN, CDR2 SYDVKM, per germline. V lost 3 bases to trimming and J lost 4 bases; unmatched junction nucleotides: 2. This chain's CDR3 is CASSFGLAGYEQYF. The CDR3 DNA reads as TGTGCCAGCAGTTTCGGACTAGCGGGTTACGAGCAGTACTTC.

This clone was seen a few times. J is TRBJ1-4 and V is TRBV13, with a weak D call TRBD1 (5 bases). The CDR3 extends over 14 amino acids. Trimming left V 1 base short and J 7 bases short, with 10 bases between. Germline CDR1 reads PRHDT; CDR2 reads FYEKMQ (reference sequence). The CDR3 DNA sequence: TGTGCCAGCAGCTTAGATGGAAGGGGTGAAAAACTGTTTTTT. It yields the protein CASSLDGRGEKLFF.

The chain joins TRBV9 to TRBJ2-5; unclear D gene. Germline V lookup: CDR1 SGDLS, CDR2 YYNGEE. Trimming stripped 2 bases from V and 6 bases from J, with 11 bases between. The CDR3 extends over 13 amino acids. The CDR3 reads CASSVEMEQTQYF. CDR3 nucleotide sequence: TGTGCCAGCAGCGTTGAGATGGAGCAGACCCAGTACTTC.

The rearrangement joins TRBV27 to TRBJ2-3; 12 bases line up with TRBD2. The V segment lost 4 bases and the J segment 2 bases; nucleotides outside the gene matches: 4. The CDR3 totals 16 residues. Germline V gene lookup returns CDR1 MNHEY and CDR2 SMNVEV (reference sequence). The CDR3 DNA reads TGTGCCAGCAGTTCCCCTAGCGGGAGGGACACAGATACGCAGTATTTT. Amino acids: CASSSPSGRDTDTQYF.

This sequence joins TRBV2 and TRBJ2-5, with D perhaps matching TRBD2 (6 bases). Per germline, CDR1 SNHLY and CDR2 FYNNEI. There are 15 residues in the CDR3. Trimming stripped 6 bases from V and 7 bases from J, with 21 bases between. CDR3: CASSAILGGSGTQYF. The CDR3 bases are TGTGCCAGCAGCGCAATCCTGGGGGGATCGGGGACCCAGTACTTC.